The clone carrying this TCR beta chain was observed many times. This sample stems from a study of Graves' ophthalmopathy and Graves' hyperthyroidism. Germline lookup yields CDR1 PRHDT and CDR2 FYEKMQ (reference sequence). The ends lost 0 bases at V and 5 bases at J; junction bases unmatched: 4. The CDR3 has 16 residues. RNA transcripts were the source from which TCR beta CDR3 regions were amplified. Second-round multiplex PCR followed a first-round RT-PCR using HTBI primers. TCRdb called the multiplex PCR reads again in MiXCR, with one record for every CDR3 protein. The sample has around 590,000 distinct CDR3 sequences, approximately 37% seen once; the top ten hold 3.5% to 4.5%.

The chain recombines TRBV13 with TRBJ2-7; 13 bases match TRBD2. Sequenced: peripheral blood or thyroid tissue (not recorded which). The clonotype originates from an adult man with Graves' hyperthyroidism. The CDR3: CASSLGRGLAGNEQYF. The DNA of the CDR3 is TGTGCCAGCAGCTTAGGACGGGGACTAGCGGGGAACGAGCAGTACTTC.